This T cell receptor beta chain was sequenced during a study of immune evolution from preneoplasia to lung adenocarcinoma. Points from the study as a whole: Normal lung had highest clonality; later lesions appeared denser, more diverse. Normal lung had the highest top T cell clone frequencies.

Patients had resection in Japan or China between about 2014 and 2018. Macro-dissection enriched premalignant or tumor cells before nucleic acid extraction. Comment on this clone: No antigen is known for it.

The data were produced by immunoSEQ multiplex PCR, yet TCRdb's version contains in-frame clones alone and is incomplete. The sample carries about 4,000 clones, roughly 80% recorded once. Trimming removed 6 bases from V and 6 bases from J; junction bases left unmatched: 5. The germline CDR1 and CDR2 sequences are MNHEY and SVGAGI. The CDR3 is 13 residues long. The sequencing sample was made of FFPE minimally invasive lung adenocarcinoma tissue. The gene calls are TRBV6-5 and TRBJ2-7, with 10 bases identical to TRBD2. This sequence was found in a person aged 45 to 69 with lung adenocarcinoma. The CDR3 DNA follows: TGTGCCAGCAGGAGGCTAGCGGGAGTCGAGCAGTACTTC. This codes for CASRRLAGVEQYF.